The rows below give T cell receptor beta chains drawn from one sample of a study of prognosis after radiotherapy for stage I lung cancer. TCRdb processed the multiplex PCR reads anew with MiXCR; each CDR3 protein has one entry. The sample shows roughly 17,000 distinct CDR3 sequences, around 40% of them seen only once. The input for sequencing was PBMCs, taken before or after stereotactic body radiation therapy (not recorded which). These receptors all stem from a donor older than 45 with non-small cell lung cancer. CDR3s include the opening cysteine and the closing phenylalanine or tryptophan. D genes are given only for firm matches. Rows may omit the clone size; those that give it use once, few, many or a size class.

TRBD2	TRBV4-1	TRBJ2-3	many	TGCGCCAGCAGCCAGGGCAGCGGGAACCGTCAGTATTTT	CASSQGSGNRQYF
TRBD2	TRBV2	TRBJ2-2	.	TGTGCCAGCAGTGAAGTGCGGGAGTACACCGGGGAGCTGTTTTTT	CASSEVREYTGELFF
.	TRBV28	TRBJ2-2	medium-sized	TGTGCCAGCAGTTTTCCCGGGATCACCGGGGAGCTGTTTTTT	CASSFPGITGELFF
.	TRBV25-1	TRBJ2-4	.	TGTGCCAGCAGTGAATTTGACAGAGCTAACATTCAGTACTTC	CASSEFDRANIQYF
.	TRBV28	TRBJ2-7	.	TGTGCCAGCAGTTTGTCCGGGAGCTCATACGAGCAGTACTTC	CASSLSGSSYEQYF
.	TRBV28	TRBJ2-5	many	TGTGCCAGCAGCCGCACCAGTGAGACCCAGTACTTC	CASSRTSETQYF
TRBD2	TRBV6-2/TRBV6-3	TRBJ2-2	.	TGTGCCAGCAGTTCCCTAGCGGGAACCGGGGAGCTGTTTTTT	CASSSLAGTGELFF
.	TRBV12-3/TRBV12-4	TRBJ2-5	once	TGTGCCAGCAGTTCTGCTAGCCGGATGGCCTTGGAGACCCAGTACTTC	CASSSASRMALETQYF
.	TRBV20-1	TRBJ2-1	many	TGCAGTGCTAGAGATTCCCGGGGCGGGGATTACAATGAGCAGTTCTTC	CSARDSRGGDYNEQFF
TRBD1	TRBV12-3/TRBV12-4	TRBJ2-1	.	TGTGCCAGCAGTCTGGACAGGGTTTCCTACAATGAGCAGTTCTTC	CASSLDRVSYNEQFF
.	TRBV5-4	TRBJ2-1	.	TGTGCCAGCAGCCTAGGGACGGAGTCCAATGAGCAGTTCTTC	CASSLGTESNEQFF
TRBD2	TRBV12-3/TRBV12-4	TRBJ2-2	.	TGTGCCAGCAGTCGATCTAGCGGGGTGTCCGGGTATCTGTTTTTT	CASSRSSGVSGYLFF
.	TRBV19	TRBJ2-4	many	TGTGCCAGTAGACCCGGGTCCCCCTCCGTAGCCAAAAACATTCAGTACTTC	CASRPGSPSVAKNIQYF
.	TRBV7-9	TRBJ2-2	.	TGTGCCAGCGAGCTAGTCCGGAACACCGGGTATCTGTTTTTT	CASELVRNTGYLFF
.	TRBV3-1	TRBJ2-1	many	TGTGCCAGCAGCCAAGGAGGAGGAGGATACAATGAGCAGTTCTTC	CASSQGGGGYNEQFF
.	TRBV27	TRBJ1-1	many	TGTGCCAGCAGTTTCCTGGGGATGAACACTGAAGCTTTCTTT	CASSFLGMNTEAFF
.	TRBV14	TRBJ1-1	.	TGTGCCAGCAGCCAAAACAGCTTCTTGAACACTGAAGCTTTCTTT	CASSQNSFLNTEAFF
TRBD2	TRBV12-3/TRBV12-4	TRBJ2-7	.	TGTACCAGCAGTTTTTGCGGGAGGGCCTTCGAGCAGTACTTC	CTSSFCGRAFEQYF
TRBD1	TRBV28	TRBJ1-2	many	TGTGCCAGCAGTTCTTATGACAGGGTACGGTATGGCTACACCTTC	CASSSYDRVRYGYTF
.	TRBV5-1	TRBJ1-4	many	TGCGCCAGCAGTGGGGTAACTAATGAAAAACTGTTTTTT	CASSGVTNEKLFF
.	TRBV28	TRBJ1-2	once	TGTGCCAGCAGTTTAGTGGTCGACAGCCAGAGTCCCTATGGCTACACCTTC	CASSLVVDSQSPYGYTF
.	TRBV6-1	TRBJ1-5	many	TGTGCCAGCAGTCGGATAAACAGCAATCAGCCCCAGCATTTT	CASSRINSNQPQHF
.	TRBV20-1	TRBJ2-7	.	TGCAGTGCTAGTAGGCCCAGCTCCTACGAGCAGTACTTC	CSASRPSSYEQYF
TRBD1	TRBV2	TRBJ2-3	medium-sized	TGTGCCAGCAGTGAAGAGGCAGGGGGCGCAGATACGCAGTATTTT	CASSEEAGGADTQYF
.	TRBV15	TRBJ2-5	.	TGTGCCACCAGCAGAGAATTGACTGGTATCGTGTCGGAGACCCAGTACTTC	CATSRELTGIVSETQYF
.	TRBV6-5	TRBJ2-2	many	TGTGCCAGCAGTTATGATACCACCGGGGAGCTGTTTTTT	CASSYDTTGELFF
.	TRBV5-1	TRBJ1-6	many	TGCGCCAGCAGATCTACAGGGACTGATTCACCCCTCCACTTT	CASRSTGTDSPLHF
.	TRBV11-2	TRBJ2-5	many	TGTGCCAGCAGCTTAGATGGTGGGAGTGGGGAGACCCAGTACTTC	CASSLDGGSGETQYF
.	TRBV4-1	TRBJ1-3	many	TGCGCCAGCAGCCAAGACGGTGGAAACACCATATATTTT	CASSQDGGNTIYF
TRBD2	TRBV5-4	TRBJ2-5	.	TGTGCCAGCAGCACGAGGACTAGCGGGAGTATCGAGACCCAGTACTTC	CASSTRTSGSIETQYF
TRBD2	TRBV11-3	TRBJ2-3	many	TGTGCCAGCAGCACCAGACTAGCGGGGGACTGGGGGGATACGCAGTATTTT	CASSTRLAGDWGDTQYF
.	TRBV20-1	TRBJ2-3	many	TGCAGTGCTTTACAGGGCATAGGGACGCGGGGATTTGATACGCAGTATTTT	CSALQGIGTRGFDTQYF
.	TRBV29-1	TRBJ2-5	many	TGCAGCGTTGGAGTTCAAGAGACCCAGTACTTC	CSVGVQETQYF
TRBD2	TRBV19	TRBJ2-3	.	TGTGCCACCACGTTAGGGGGCGGGAGGGCAGATACGCAGTATTTT	CATTLGGGRADTQYF
TRBD2	TRBV7-9	TRBJ2-7	.	TGTGCCAGCAGCTTAGGCTCAGCGGGAGGCGAGCAGTACTTC	CASSLGSAGGEQYF
.	TRBV20-1	TRBJ2-7	many	TGCAGTGCTAGAGATGGGACGGCTGGAAACTGGGAGCAGTACTTC	CSARDGTAGNWEQYF
TRBD1	TRBV30	TRBJ2-5	.	TGTGCCTGGAGTAGGACTAGACAGGGGGGGGAGACCCAGTACTTC	CAWSRTRQGGETQYF
TRBD1	TRBV29-1	TRBJ2-1	.	TGCAGCGTCCGTCAGCCGGGACAGTGGAACTACAATGAGCAGTTCTTC	CSVRQPGQWNYNEQFF
TRBD1	TRBV4-1	TRBJ2-2	many	TGCGCCAGCAGCCAAGACCGGACAGGGTCCACCGGGGAGCTGTTTTTT	CASSQDRTGSTGELFF
TRBD2	TRBV24-1	TRBJ2-7	.	TGTGCCACCAGCCCGGGGGAGGGCTCCTACGAGCAGTACTTC	CATSPGEGSYEQYF
.	TRBV11-2	TRBJ2-1	many	TGTGCCAGCAGCCCCGGAGGGCACAATGAGCAGTTCTTC	CASSPGGHNEQFF
.	TRBV6-1	TRBJ2-1	.	TGTGCCAGCAGTCCCATAGTGGCCCAAGGAGACAACGAGCAGTTCTTC	CASSPIVAQGDNEQFF
TRBD2	TRBV11-2	TRBJ2-7	.	TGTGCCAGAAGGCCGGGACTAGAGGGAGGCGAGCAGTACTTC	CARRPGLEGGEQYF
.	TRBV19	TRBJ1-5	.	TGTGCCAGTAGTATCGGACACAATCAGCCCCAGCATTTT	CASSIGHNQPQHF
.	TRBV6-5	TRBJ2-7	once	TGTGCCAGCAGTTATACGGGGGCCTACGAGCAGTACTTC	CASSYTGAYEQYF
TRBD2	TRBV20-1	TRBJ2-1	many	TGCAGTGCTAGAGCAAAGGGACTAGCGGGGGGGAGATACAATGAGCAGTTCTTC	CSARAKGLAGGRYNEQFF
TRBD1	TRBV6-2/TRBV6-3	TRBJ1-2	.	TGTGCCAGCAGTCCGGCAGGGGGCTCATATGGCTACACCTTC	CASSPAGGSYGYTF
TRBD1	TRBV2	TRBJ2-1	many	TGTGCCAGCAGTGGGGACAGCTGGCAGTTCTTC	CASSGDSWQFF
.	TRBV6-1	TRBJ1-6	.	TGTGCCAGCAGTGATTACACGTCTAATTCAACCCTCCACTTT	CASSDYTSNSTLHF
.	TRBV12-3/TRBV12-4	TRBJ1-2	hyperexpanded	TGTGCCAGCAGTTCTGGGACCTATGGCTACACCTTC	CASSSGTYGYTF
.	TRBV7-2	TRBJ2-6	.	TGTGCCAGCAGCCTAGGTTCGGGGGGCTCTCTGGCCAACGTCCTGACTTTC	CASSLGSGGSLANVLTF
TRBD1	TRBV6-1	TRBJ1-6	medium-sized	TGTGCCAGCAGTGAAGCACAGGGGGAAGGTTCACCCCTCCACTTT	CASSEAQGEGSPLHF
.	TRBV7-9	TRBJ1-1	many	TGTGCCAGCAGCTTAACGGGGCCCACTGAAGCTTTCTTT	CASSLTGPTEAFF
TRBD1	TRBV5-6	TRBJ1-6	many	TGTGCCAGCAGCAAGAAAACAGGGGGCGAATACTTCTATAATTCACCCCTCCACTTT	CASSKKTGGEYFYNSPLHF